This T cell receptor beta chain was sequenced for a study of T cell responses to AZD1222 COVID-19 vaccine. In regard to this clone: The antigen is not known.

Profiling relied on immunoSEQ multiplex PCR, and the TCRdb table lists in-frame clones only, not all of them. This table has 80,000 to 100,000 clones, roughly 88% appearing once. Germline V CDR1 and CDR2: SGDLS, YYNGEE. CDR3 size: 16 residues. The V and J ends lost 4 bases and 8 bases respectively, with 22 bases between them. General study points: Every sample of the repertoires postdated the peak T cell response.

This rearrangement joins TRBV9 to TRBJ2-1; the D gene could be TRBD1 or TRBD2 (6 bases each). The sequenced sample was peripheral blood, obtained on day 0 of AZD1222 vaccination. The receptor was isolated from an adult in good health. The CDR3 here is CASSQEDSGHWDEQFF. The CDR3 DNA follows: TGTGCCAGCAGCCAAGAGGACAGCGGGCATTGGGATGAGCAGTTCTTC.